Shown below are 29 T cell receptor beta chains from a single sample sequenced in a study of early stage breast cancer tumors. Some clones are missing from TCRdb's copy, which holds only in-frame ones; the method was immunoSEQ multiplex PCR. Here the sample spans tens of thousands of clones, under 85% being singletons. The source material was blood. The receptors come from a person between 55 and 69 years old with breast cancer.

The CDR3 DNA is TGTGCCATCAGTGAGTCGATAGGGATTTCTGGGGCCAACGTCCTGACTTTC. As protein: CAISESIGISGANVLTF. This chain uses TRBV10-3 with TRBJ2-6, with no clear D. Germline V lookup: CDR1 ENHRY, CDR2 SYGVKD. V was pared by 0 bases and J by 1 base, with 10 bases between. This CDR3 has 17 residues.

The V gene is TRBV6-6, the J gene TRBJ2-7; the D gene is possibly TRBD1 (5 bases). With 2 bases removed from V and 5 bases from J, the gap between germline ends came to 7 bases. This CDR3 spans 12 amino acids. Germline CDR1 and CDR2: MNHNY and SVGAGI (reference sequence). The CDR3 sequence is CASSYRGHEQYF. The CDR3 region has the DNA TGTGCCAGCAGTTACAGGGGCCACGAGCAGTACTTC.

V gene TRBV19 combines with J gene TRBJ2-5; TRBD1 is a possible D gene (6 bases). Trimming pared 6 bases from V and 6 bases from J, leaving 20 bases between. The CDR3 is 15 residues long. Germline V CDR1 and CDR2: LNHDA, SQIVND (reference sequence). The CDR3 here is CASRPGQLEVQTQYF. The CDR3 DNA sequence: TGTGCCAGTAGACCCGGACAGCTCGAGGTGCAGACCCAGTACTTC.

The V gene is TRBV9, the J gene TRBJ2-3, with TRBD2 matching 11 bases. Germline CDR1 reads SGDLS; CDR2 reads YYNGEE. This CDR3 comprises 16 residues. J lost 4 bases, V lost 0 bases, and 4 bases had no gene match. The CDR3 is CASSVGELAGADTQYF. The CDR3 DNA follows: TGTGCCAGCAGCGTAGGAGAACTAGCGGGAGCAGATACGCAGTATTTT. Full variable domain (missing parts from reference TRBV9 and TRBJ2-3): DSGVTQTPKHLITATGQRVTLRCSPRSGDLSVYWYQQSLDQGLQFLIQYYNGEERAKGNILERFSAQQFPDLHSELNLSSLELGDSALYFCASSVGELAGADTQYFGPGTRLTVL.

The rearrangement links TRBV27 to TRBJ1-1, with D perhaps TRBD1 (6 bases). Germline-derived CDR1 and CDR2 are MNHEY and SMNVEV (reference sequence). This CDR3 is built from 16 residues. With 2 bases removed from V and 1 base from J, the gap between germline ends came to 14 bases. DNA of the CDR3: TGTGCCAGCAGTTTACTAACAGGGCTAAGGAACACTGAAGCTTTCTTT. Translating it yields CASSLLTGLRNTEAFF.

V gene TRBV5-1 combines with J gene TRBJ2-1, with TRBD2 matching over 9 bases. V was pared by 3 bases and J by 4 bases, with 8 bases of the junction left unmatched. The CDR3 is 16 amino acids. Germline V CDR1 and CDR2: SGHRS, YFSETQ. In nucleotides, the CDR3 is TGCGCCAGCAGCTCAATTGGGGGACTAGCTTACAATGAGCAGTTCTTC. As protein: CASSSIGGLAYNEQFF.

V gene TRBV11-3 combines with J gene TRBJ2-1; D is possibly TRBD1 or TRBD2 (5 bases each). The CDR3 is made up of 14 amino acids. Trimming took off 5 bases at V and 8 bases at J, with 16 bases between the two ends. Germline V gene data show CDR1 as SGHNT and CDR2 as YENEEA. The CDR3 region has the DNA TGTGCCAGCAGCGCCCGTGGGGGAAGGGATGAGCAGTTCTTC. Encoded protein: CASSARGGRDEQFF.

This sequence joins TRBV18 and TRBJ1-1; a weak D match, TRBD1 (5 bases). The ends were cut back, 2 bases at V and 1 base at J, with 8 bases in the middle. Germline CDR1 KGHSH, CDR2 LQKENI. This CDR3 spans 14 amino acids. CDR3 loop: CASSPARANTEAFF. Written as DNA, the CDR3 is TGTGCCAGCTCACCAGCCAGGGCGAACACTGAAGCTTTCTTT.

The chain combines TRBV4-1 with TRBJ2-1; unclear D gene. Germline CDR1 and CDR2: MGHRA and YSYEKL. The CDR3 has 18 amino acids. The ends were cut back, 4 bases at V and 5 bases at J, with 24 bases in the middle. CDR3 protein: CASSPVRVSGQVNNEQFF. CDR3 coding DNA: TGCGCCAGCAGCCCAGTTCGGGTATCGGGTCAGGTAAACAATGAGCAGTTCTTC.

The CDR3 loop is CASNRLAGLDTQYF. The CDR3 DNA sequence: TGTGCCAGCAACAGACTAGCGGGATTGGATACGCAGTATTTT. The gene calls are TRBV19 and TRBJ2-3; 11 bases are shared with TRBD2. Germline lookup yields CDR1 LNHDA and CDR2 SQIVND (reference sequence). The CDR3 totals 14 residues. J was trimmed by 6 bases and V by 9 bases; bases with no gene match: 8.

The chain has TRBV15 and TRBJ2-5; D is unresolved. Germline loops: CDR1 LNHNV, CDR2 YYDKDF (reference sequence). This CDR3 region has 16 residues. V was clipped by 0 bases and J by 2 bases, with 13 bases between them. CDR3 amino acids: CATSRDFKGGQETQYF. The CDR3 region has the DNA TGTGCCACCAGCAGAGATTTTAAGGGTGGTCAAGAGACCCAGTACTTC.

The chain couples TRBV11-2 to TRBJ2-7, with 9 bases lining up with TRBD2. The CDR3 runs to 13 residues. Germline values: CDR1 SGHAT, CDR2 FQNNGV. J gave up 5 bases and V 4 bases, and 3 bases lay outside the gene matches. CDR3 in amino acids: CASSSGTSNEQYF. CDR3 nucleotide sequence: TGTGCCAGCAGCTCCGGGACTAGCAACGAGCAGTACTTC.

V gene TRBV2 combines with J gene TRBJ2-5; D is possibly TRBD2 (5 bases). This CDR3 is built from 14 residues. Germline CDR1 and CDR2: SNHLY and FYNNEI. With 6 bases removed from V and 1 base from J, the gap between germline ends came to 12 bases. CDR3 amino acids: CASSIKRTQETQYF. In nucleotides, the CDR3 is TGTGCCAGCAGCATTAAGCGGACCCAAGAGACCCAGTACTTC.

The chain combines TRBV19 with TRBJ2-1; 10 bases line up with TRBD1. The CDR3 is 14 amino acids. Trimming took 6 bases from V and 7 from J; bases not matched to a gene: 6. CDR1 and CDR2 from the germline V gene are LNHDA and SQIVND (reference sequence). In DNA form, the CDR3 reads TGTGCCAGTAGGGATGGGGACAGGGGAAATGAGCAGTTCTTC. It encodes CASRDGDRGNEQFF.

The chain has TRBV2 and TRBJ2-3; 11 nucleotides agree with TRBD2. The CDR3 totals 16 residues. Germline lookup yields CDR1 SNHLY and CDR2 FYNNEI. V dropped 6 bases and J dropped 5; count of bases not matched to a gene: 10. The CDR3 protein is CASRSIAGGPGDTQYF. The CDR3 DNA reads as TGTGCCAGCAGGTCCATAGCGGGGGGGCCTGGAGATACGCAGTATTTT.

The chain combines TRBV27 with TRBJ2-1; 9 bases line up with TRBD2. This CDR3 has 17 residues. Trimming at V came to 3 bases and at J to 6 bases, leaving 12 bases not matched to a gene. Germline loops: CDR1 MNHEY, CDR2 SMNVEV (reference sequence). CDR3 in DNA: TGTGCCAGCAGTTTCTCGTTTAGCGGGAGAGGAGGCAATGAGCAGTTCTTC. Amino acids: CASSFSFSGRGGNEQFF.

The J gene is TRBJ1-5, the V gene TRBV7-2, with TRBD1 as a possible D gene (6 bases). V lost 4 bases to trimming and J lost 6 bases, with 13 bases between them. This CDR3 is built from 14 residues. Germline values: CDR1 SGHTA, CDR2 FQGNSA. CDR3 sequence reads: CASSSNTGSQPQHF. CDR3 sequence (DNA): TGTGCCAGCAGCTCTAATACAGGGTCTCAGCCCCAGCATTTT.

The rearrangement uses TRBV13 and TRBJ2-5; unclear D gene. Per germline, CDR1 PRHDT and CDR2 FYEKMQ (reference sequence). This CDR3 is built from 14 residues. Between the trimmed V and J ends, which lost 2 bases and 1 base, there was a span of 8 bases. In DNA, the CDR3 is TGTGCCAGCAGCTTAATTGGCTTCCAAGAGACCCAGTACTTC. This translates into CASSLIGFQETQYF. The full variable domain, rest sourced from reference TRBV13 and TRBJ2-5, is AAGVIQSPRHLIKEKRETATLKCYPIPRHDTVYWYQQGPGQDPQFLISFYEKMQSDKGSIPDRFSAQQFSDYHSELNMSSLELGDSALYFCASSLIGFQETQYFGPGTRLLVL.

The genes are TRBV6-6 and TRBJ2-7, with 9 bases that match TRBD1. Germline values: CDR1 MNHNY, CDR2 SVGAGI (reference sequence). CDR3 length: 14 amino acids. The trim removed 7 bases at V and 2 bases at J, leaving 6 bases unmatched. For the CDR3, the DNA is TGTGCCAGCACGATACAGGGGGCGGCCTACGAGCAGTACTTC. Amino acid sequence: CASTIQGAAYEQYF.

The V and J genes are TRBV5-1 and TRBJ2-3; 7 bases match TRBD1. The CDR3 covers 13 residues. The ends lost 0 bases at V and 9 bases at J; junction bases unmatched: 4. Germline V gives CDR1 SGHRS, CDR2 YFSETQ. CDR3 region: CASSLEGTATQYF. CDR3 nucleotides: TGCGCCAGCAGCTTGGAGGGGACAGCCACGCAGTATTTT.

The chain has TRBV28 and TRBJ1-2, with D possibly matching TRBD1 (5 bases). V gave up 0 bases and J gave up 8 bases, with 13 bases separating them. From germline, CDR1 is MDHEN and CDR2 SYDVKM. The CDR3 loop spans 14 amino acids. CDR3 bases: TGTGCCAGCAGTTTATGGGGGCGCGTAGAGGGCTACACCTTC. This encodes CASSLWGRVEGYTF.

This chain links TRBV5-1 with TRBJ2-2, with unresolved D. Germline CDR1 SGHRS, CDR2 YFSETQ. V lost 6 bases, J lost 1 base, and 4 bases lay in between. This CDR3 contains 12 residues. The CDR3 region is CASTLNTGELFF. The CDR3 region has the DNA TGCGCCAGCACCCTGAACACCGGGGAGCTGTTTTTT.

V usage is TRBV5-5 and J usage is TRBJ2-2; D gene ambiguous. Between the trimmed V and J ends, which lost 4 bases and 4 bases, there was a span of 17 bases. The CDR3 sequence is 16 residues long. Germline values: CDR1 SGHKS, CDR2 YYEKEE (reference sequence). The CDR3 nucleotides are TGTGCCAGCAGCCCCATTCGGCAGGCCAGCACCGGGGAGCTGTTTTTT. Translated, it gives CASSPIRQASTGELFF.

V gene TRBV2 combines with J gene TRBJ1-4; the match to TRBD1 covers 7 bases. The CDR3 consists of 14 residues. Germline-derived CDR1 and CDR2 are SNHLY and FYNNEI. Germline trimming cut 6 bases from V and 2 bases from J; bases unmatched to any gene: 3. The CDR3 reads CASSRDSTNEKLFF. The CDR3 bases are TGTGCCAGCAGCCGGGACAGTACTAATGAAAAACTGTTTTTT.

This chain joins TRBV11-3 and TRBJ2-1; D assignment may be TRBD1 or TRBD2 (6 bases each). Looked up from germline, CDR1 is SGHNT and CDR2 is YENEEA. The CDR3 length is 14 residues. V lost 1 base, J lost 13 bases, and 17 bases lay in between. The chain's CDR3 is CASSLGGASADQFF. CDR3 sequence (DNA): TGTGCCAGCAGCTTAGGGGGGGCTTCGGCGGACCAGTTCTTC.

CDR3 loop: CASSTNRRTLFQETQYF. The CDR3 bases are TGTGCCAGCAGCACGAATCGGCGTACCCTTTTCCAAGAGACCCAGTACTTC. This rearrangement joins TRBV5-4 to TRBJ2-5; D not resolved. V was pared by 4 bases and J by 1 base, with 20 bases between. The CDR3 contains 17 residues. Germline V gene sequence: CDR1 SGHNT, CDR2 YYREEE (reference sequence). The full variable domain, its missing parts supplied by reference TRBV5-4 and TRBJ2-5, is ETGVTQSPTHLIKTRGQQVTLRCSSQSGHNTVSWYQQALGQGPQFIFQYYREEENGRGNFPPRFSGLQFPNYSSELNVNALELDDSALYLCASSTNRRTLFQETQYFGPGTRLLVL.

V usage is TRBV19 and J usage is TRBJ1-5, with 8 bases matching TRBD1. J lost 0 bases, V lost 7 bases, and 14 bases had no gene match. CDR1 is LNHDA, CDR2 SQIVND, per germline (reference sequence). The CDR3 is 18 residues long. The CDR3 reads CASNRIGQGKYSNQPQHF. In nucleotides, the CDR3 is TGTGCCAGTAACCGCATCGGACAGGGAAAATATAGCAATCAGCCCCAGCATTTT.

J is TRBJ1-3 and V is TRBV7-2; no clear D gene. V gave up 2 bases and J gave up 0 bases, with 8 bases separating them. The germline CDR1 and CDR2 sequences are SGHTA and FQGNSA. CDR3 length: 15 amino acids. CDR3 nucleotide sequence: TGTGCCAGCAGCTTATGGAGCGACTCTGGAAACACCATATATTTT. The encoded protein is CASSLWSDSGNTIYF. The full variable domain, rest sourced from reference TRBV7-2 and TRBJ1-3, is GAGVSQSPSNKVTEKGKDVELRCDPISGHTALYWYRQSLGQGLEFLIYFQGNSAPDKSGLPSDRFSAERTGGSVSTLTIQRTQQEDSAVYLCASSLWSDSGNTIYFGEGSWLTVV.

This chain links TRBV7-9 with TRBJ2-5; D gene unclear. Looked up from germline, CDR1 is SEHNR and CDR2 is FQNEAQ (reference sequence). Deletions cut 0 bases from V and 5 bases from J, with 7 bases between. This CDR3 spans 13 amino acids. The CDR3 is CASSLALVETQYF. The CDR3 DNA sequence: TGTGCCAGCAGCTTAGCCCTGGTCGAGACCCAGTACTTC.